The T cell receptor beta chain described here comes from a study of T cell repertoires in cytomegalovirus infection. In the study overall: Based on public TCR beta signatures, there were indications of CMV infection and of a matching HLA type. Study-level points and caveats: Within the response measured ex vivo, HLA-C-restricted CMV-specific TCR beta clonotypes were dominant. The study identified carriers of CMV plus the relevant HLA from cumulative public TCR beta family frequency.

A note on this clonotype: The antigen remains undetermined.

The CDR3 extends over 15 amino acids. V was cut by 2 bases and J by 4 bases, with 11 bases left in between. The germline CDR1 and CDR2 sequences are LNHDA and SQIVND (reference sequence). Each CDR3 protein is one row after TCRdb ran MiXCR on the reads. The table has 600,000 to 800,000 distinct CDR3 sequences, approximately 24% seen once. This TCR came from a human donor in good health (CMV status not recorded). Some clones in this sample may be carry-over from other donors' samples. The sequencing sample was made of CD8+ T cells from PBMCs. The J gene is TRBJ2-2, the V gene TRBV19, with D uncertain. The CDR3: CASSISLSGTGELFF. The DNA of the CDR3 is TGTGCCAGTAGTATATCCCTATCCGGCACCGGGGAGCTGTTTTTT.